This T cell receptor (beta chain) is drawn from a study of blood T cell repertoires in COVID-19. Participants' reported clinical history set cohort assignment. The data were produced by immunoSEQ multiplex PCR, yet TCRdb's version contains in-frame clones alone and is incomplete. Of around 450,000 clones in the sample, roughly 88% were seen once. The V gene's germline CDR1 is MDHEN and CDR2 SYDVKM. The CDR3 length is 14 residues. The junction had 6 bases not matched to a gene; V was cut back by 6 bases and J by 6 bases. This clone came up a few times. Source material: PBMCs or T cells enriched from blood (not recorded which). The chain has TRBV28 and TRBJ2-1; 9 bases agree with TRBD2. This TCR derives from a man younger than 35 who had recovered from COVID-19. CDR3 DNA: TGTGCCAGCAGAACGGGGACTAGCCCCAATGAGCAGTTCTTC. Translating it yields CASRTGTSPNEQFF. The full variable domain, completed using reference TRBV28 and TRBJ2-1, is DVKVTQSSRYLVKRTGEKVFLECVQDMDHENMFWYRQDPGLGLRLIYFSYDVKMKEKGDIPEGYSVSREKKERFSLILESASTNQTSMYLCASRTGTSPNEQFFGPGTRLTVL.